The clone carrying this T cell receptor beta chain has a count of ten or more. Using its own MiXCR run on the RT-PCR reads, TCRdb lists one record per CDR3 protein. The table lists roughly 960,000 distinct CDR3 sequences, 18% of them singletons. The data are from a study of patients and donors after allogeneic stem cell transplantation. This CDR3 comprises 14 residues. V was pared by 5 bases and J by 4 bases, with 12 bases between. This rearrangement joins TRBV12-3 or TRBV12-4 to TRBJ1-5, with D perhaps TRBD1 (6 bases). The sequence derives from a human donor who was either an allogeneic HSCT recipient or a stem cell or donor lymphocyte infusion donor (not recorded which). It is not recorded whose cells these are; they may come from a transplant donor. Material for sequencing was blood, either unsorted or a sorted T cell fraction (not recorded which). The CDR3 bases are TGTGCCAGCAGTCAAACAGGGAGTAATCAGCCCCAGCATTTT. Translation: CASSQTGSNQPQHF.